This T cell receptor (beta chain) is from a study of T-cell memory formation after mild COVID-19. Overall study findings and caveats: CD4/CD8 balance characterized clones contracting day 15 to 85, and CD4+ skew characterized later expanders.

This clonotype was counted only a few times. Its antigen remains unknown. Via MiXCR, TCRdb re-called the 5' RACE reads, giving one row per CDR3 protein. The table records 180,000 or so distinct CDR3 sequences, around 16% of them present only once. Germline CDR1 and CDR2: SNHLY and FYNNEI. This CDR3 spans 16 amino acids. V dropped 0 bases and J dropped 3 bases, with 11 bases sitting between them. Input material: PBMCs or a T cell subset sorted from them (not recorded which). The J gene is TRBJ2-2, the V gene TRBV2; no reliable D call. The clonotype originates from an adult woman who had mild COVID-19 (a few samples of this study predate the infection). Cell type and time point are not known. CDR3 protein: CASSEARISYTGELFF. CDR3 sequence (DNA): TGTGCCAGCAGTGAAGCGAGGATAAGTTACACCGGGGAGCTGTTTTTT.